This T cell receptor (beta chain) originates from a study of T-cell memory formation after mild COVID-19. Study summary: Across donors, TCR clusters were largely donor specific.

Study-level points and caveats: Largely, contracting CD4+ clones fell within CM and EM, and contracting CD8+ clones within EMRA.

This clonotype was seen at least ten times. The antigen is undetermined. V gave up 4 bases and J gave up 0 bases; unmatched junction bases: 2. CDR1 is SEHNR, CDR2 FQNEAQ, per germline (reference sequence). This CDR3 region has 17 residues. Constant-segment primers were used for 5'RACE, and the resulting TCR alpha and TCR beta cDNA libraries carried sample barcodes and UMIs. A single record per CDR3 protein comes from TCRdb applying MiXCR to the 5' RACE reads. The sample records 350,000 or so distinct CDR3 sequences, under 25% being singletons. The specimen was PBMCs or a T cell subset sorted from them (not recorded which). The source of this sequence is a man between 18 and 35 years old who had mild COVID-19 (a few samples of this study predate the infection). Cell type and time point are not known. The chain is built from TRBV7-9 and TRBJ2-1, with TRBD2 identical over 14 bases. The CDR3, as DNA: TGTGCCAGCAGCTCGGGACTAGCGGGGGCCTCCTACAATGAGCAGTTCTTC. Translating gives CASSSGLAGASYNEQFF.